These 32 T cell receptor beta chains were sequenced from one sample in a study of blood T cell repertoires in COVID-19. The protocol was immunoSEQ multiplex PCR, while the TCRdb copy is restricted to in-frame clones and leaves out a portion. The sample lists roughly 97,000 clones, 60% to 85% occurring once. The sequencing sample was made of peripheral blood. The receptors come from a man in his sixties or seventies with acute or convalescent COVID-19.

A remark on this clone: In the same sample, other DNA sequences code for this CDR3. The chain recombines TRBV7-2 with TRBJ2-2; 9 bases are a match to TRBD1. Germline CDR1 is SGHTA and CDR2 is FQGNSA. The CDR3 loop spans 15 amino acids. V was pared by 0 bases and J by 5 bases, with 1 base of the junction left unmatched. This CDR3 is CASSLADRGTGELFF. The CDR3 region has the DNA TGTGCCAGCAGCTTAGCGGACAGGGGAACCGGGGAGCTGTTTTTT.

The CDR3 region has the DNA TGTGCCAGTAGTATGGGACAGGGAGTTTTCTACGAGCAGTACTTC. This encodes CASSMGQGVFYEQYF. V is TRBV19 and J is TRBJ2-7; the match to TRBD1 covers 9 bases. The CDR3 covers 15 residues. V lost 3 bases and J lost 3; bases outside the gene matches: 6. Germline CDR1 LNHDA, CDR2 SQIVND (reference sequence). Full variable domain (remainder filled in from reference TRBV19 and TRBJ2-7): DGGITQSPKYLFRKEGQNVTLSCEQNLNHDAMYWYRQDPGQGLRLIYYSQIVNDFQKGDIAEGYSVSREKKESFPLTVTSAQKNPTAFYLCASSMGQGVFYEQYFGPGTRLTVT.

This clone was counted only a few times. The same CDR3 is also encoded by other DNA sequences in this sample. The CDR3: CASSLDRGNEQFF. The DNA of the CDR3 is TGCGCCAGCAGCTTGGACAGGGGCAATGAGCAGTTCTTC. This sequence joins TRBV5-1 and TRBJ2-1; 7 bases map to TRBD1. This CDR3 contains 13 residues. The germline CDR1 and CDR2 sequences are SGHRS and YFSETQ. The V and J ends lost 0 bases and 6 bases, in that order; junction bases with no gene match: 0.

The CDR3 coding sequence is TGTGCCGGAGGACAGGGGAACTATGGCTACACCTTC. Translated, it gives CAGGQGNYGYTF. The chain carries TRBV2 and TRBJ1-2; TRBD1 matches 9 bases. The CDR3 extends over 12 amino acids. Germline CDR1 and CDR2: SNHLY and FYNNEI. Trimming removed 11 bases from V and 2 bases from J; junction bases left unmatched: 3. The full variable domain, in which reference TRBV2 and TRBJ1-2 provide the parts outside the CDR3, is EPEVTQTPSHQVTQMGQEVILRCVPISNHLYFYWYRQILGQKVEFLVSFYNNEISEKSEIFDDQFSVERPDGSNFTLKIRSTKLEDSAMYFCAGGQGNYGYTFGSGTRLTVV.

This clone was recorded once. V usage is TRBV4-1 and J usage is TRBJ1-3; D gene unclear. This CDR3 is 15 amino acids long. Trimming removed 0 bases at V and 0 bases at J, with 6 bases between. Germline CDR1 and CDR2: MGHRA and YSYEKL. The CDR3 spells CASSQDPVSGNTIYF. The CDR3 bases are TGCGCCAGCAGCCAAGACCCAGTCTCTGGAAACACCATATATTTT.

The CDR3 region has the DNA TGCGCCAGCAGCTTGGAGGCGGATCGGCAGCCCCAGCATTTT. This encodes CASSLEADRQPQHF. The V call is TRBV5-1, the J call TRBJ1-5; D uncertain. The V end lost 0 bases, the J end lost 7 bases, and 11 bases lay between the germline ends. Looked up from germline, CDR1 is SGHRS and CDR2 is YFSETQ. CDR3 size: 14 residues. Variable domain in full (rest from reference TRBV5-1 and TRBJ1-5): KAGVTQTPRYLIKTRGQQVTLSCSPISGHRSVSWYQQTPGQGLQFLFEYFSETQRNKGNFPGRFSGRQFSNSRSEMNVSTLELGDSALYLCASSLEADRQPQHFGDGTRLSIL.

CDR3 protein: CASSIDSAGAPEETQYF. The CDR3 bases are TGTGCCAGTAGTATAGATTCGGCGGGAGCACCGGAAGAGACCCAGTACTTC. The chain combines TRBV19 with TRBJ2-5, with TRBD2 matching over 7 bases. Trimming cost V 0 bases and J 3 bases; bases outside gene matches: 10. This CDR3 has 17 amino acids. The V gene's germline CDR1 is LNHDA and CDR2 SQIVND (reference sequence).

The genes are TRBV7-3 and TRBJ2-2; a possible D gene is TRBD1 (5 bases). V gave up 3 bases and J gave up 4 bases, with 6 bases separating them. Per germline, CDR1 SGHTA and CDR2 FQGTGA. This CDR3 spans 13 amino acids. DNA of the CDR3: TGTGCCAGCAGCTTGGGGCGCACCGGGGAGCTGTTTTTT. Protein product: CASSLGRTGELFF.

The CDR3 DNA reads TGTGCCAGCAGCTTGCTGGCTAGCGGGGGAGAGACCCAGTACTTC. Protein product: CASSLLASGGETQYF. The V call is TRBV5-4, the J call TRBJ2-5; 10 bases fit TRBD2. From germline, CDR1 is SGHNT and CDR2 YYREEE (reference sequence). With 1 base clipped from V and 4 bases from J, the junction kept 4 bases outside the gene matches. The CDR3 loop spans 15 amino acids.

The rearrangement links TRBV10-3 to TRBJ1-5, with D unclear. CDR3 length: 14 residues. The V end lost 0 bases, the J end lost 6 bases, and 9 bases lay between the germline ends. Germline V lookup: CDR1 ENHRY, CDR2 SYGVKD. The DNA for the CDR3 is TGTGCCATCAGTGAGTCGATAGAGGGTCAGCCCCAGCATTTT. It is translated as CAISESIEGQPQHF.

This clone was found a few times. V usage is TRBV18 and J usage is TRBJ1-1, with 9 positions matching TRBD1. The CDR3 totals 13 residues. V was pared by 6 bases and J by 10 bases, with 9 bases of the junction left unmatched. The V gene's germline CDR1 is KGHSH and CDR2 LQKENI. Here the CDR3 DNA reads TGTGCCAGCTCCCTTGGGACAGGGTTGGGAGCTTTCTTT. This translates into CASSLGTGLGAFF.

The chain is built from TRBV28 and TRBJ1-1; D is perhaps TRBD1 (6 bases). CDR1 and CDR2 (germline): MDHEN, SYDVKM. This CDR3 is 14 amino acids long. Trimming pared 2 bases from V and 6 bases from J, leaving 13 bases between. CDR3 DNA: TGTGCCAGCAGTTTACTCGACAGGAGGCCTGAAGCTTTCTTT. Amino acid sequence: CASSLLDRRPEAFF.

V gene TRBV5-1 combines with J gene TRBJ2-1, with D tentatively TRBD2 (5 bases). V lost 4 bases and J lost 9, with 23 bases in between. The V gene's germline CDR1 is SGHRS and CDR2 YFSETQ. CDR3 length: 16 residues. CDR3: CASSPARAGPEGEQFF. DNA for the CDR3: TGCGCCAGCAGCCCGGCGCGGGCAGGCCCCGAGGGTGAGCAGTTCTTC.

This chain uses TRBV7-9 with TRBJ2-1; 7 bases agree with TRBD1. The CDR3 covers 17 residues. Trimming cost V 5 bases and J 8 bases; bases outside gene matches: 18. CDR1 is SEHNR, CDR2 FQNEAQ, per germline (reference sequence). The CDR3 region has the DNA TGTGCCAGCAGCCCTAGACAGGGAACCTTCACCAGCGATGAGCAGTTCTTC. Its translation is CASSPRQGTFTSDEQFF.

The genes are TRBV5-1 and TRBJ2-7, with 11 bases identical to TRBD1. Germline V CDR1 and CDR2: SGHRS, YFSETQ. The CDR3 sequence is 15 residues long. V lost 2 bases, J lost 4 bases, and 5 bases stayed unmatched. As DNA, the CDR3 is TGCGCCAGCAGCTTATGGACAGGGGGCATGTACGAGCAGTACTTC. Translating it yields CASSLWTGGMYEQYF.

The V gene is TRBV7-8, the J gene TRBJ1-6; TRBD1 matches 7 bases. With V trimmed by 0 bases and J by 8 bases, 4 bases remained unmatched. CDR3 length: 15 residues. The germline gives CDR1 SGHVS, CDR2 FQNEAQ. In DNA form, the CDR3 reads TGTGCCAGCAGCTTAGCAGGGGGCTGGGATTCACCCCTCCACTTT. As protein: CASSLAGGWDSPLHF.

The CDR3 protein is CASSYDSSGTQYF. The CDR3 DNA reads as TGTGCCAGCAGTTACGACTCCAGCGGTACGCAGTATTTT. This sequence joins TRBV6-5 and TRBJ2-3, with D tentatively TRBD2 (5 bases). Germline lookup yields CDR1 MNHEY and CDR2 SVGAGI. The CDR3 has 13 amino acids. V lost 2 bases and J 8 bases, leaving 11 bases between the germline ends.

V and J are TRBV4-1 and TRBJ2-1, with TRBD2 matching over 7 bases. From germline, CDR1 is MGHRA and CDR2 YSYEKL. V was pared by 1 base and J by 5 bases, with 2 bases of the junction left unmatched. The CDR3 is 14 amino acids. This CDR3 is CASSQVRGDNEQFF. The CDR3 nucleotides are TGCGCCAGCAGCCAAGTCCGGGGGGACAATGAGCAGTTCTTC.

The chain uses TRBV5-1 and TRBJ2-7; the match to TRBD2 covers 9 bases. This CDR3 comprises 16 residues. The junction had 9 bases not matched to a gene; V was cut back by 4 bases and J by 1 base. Germline CDR1 SGHRS, CDR2 YFSETQ. The CDR3: CASSVSIAGESYEQYF. The CDR3, as DNA: TGCGCCAGCAGCGTTTCAATAGCGGGAGAGTCCTACGAGCAGTACTTC.

V usage is TRBV6-5 and J usage is TRBJ2-2; possible D gene TRBD2, 6 bases. The CDR3 has 15 amino acids. Trimming left V 5 bases short and J 2 bases short, with 12 bases between. Germline CDR1 reads MNHEY; CDR2 reads SVGAGI. For the CDR3, the DNA is TGTGCCAGCAGTCGAGTGGGACTCAACACCGGGGAGCTGTTTTTT. Its protein is CASSRVGLNTGELFF.

This chain links TRBV27 with TRBJ2-5; TRBD1 matches at 8 bases. The V and J ends lost 4 bases and 7 bases, in that order; junction bases with no gene match: 8. The germline V gene has CDR1 MNHEY and CDR2 SMNVEV (reference sequence). CDR3 length: 14 amino acids. CDR3 sequence: CASSSGQEISTQYF. In DNA, the CDR3 is TGTGCCAGCAGTTCGGGACAGGAGATTTCGACCCAGTACTTC.

The chain is built from TRBV28 and TRBJ1-1, with 7 bases matching TRBD1. Losses at the gene ends were 6 bases for V and 0 bases for J; bases not matched to a gene: 4. Germline V gives CDR1 MDHEN, CDR2 SYDVKM. The CDR3 consists of 14 residues. The CDR3 region has the DNA TGTGCCAGCAGGGATGACAGGGTGAACACTGAAGCTTTCTTT. Translated: CASRDDRVNTEAFF.

The chain uses TRBV7-6 and TRBJ2-2; D possibly corresponds to TRBD2 (6 bases). V lost 1 base and J lost 5, with 14 bases in between. CDR3 length: 16 residues. Germline lookup yields CDR1 SGHVS and CDR2 FNYEAQ. The CDR3 bases are TGTGCCAGCAGCTTAGACTTTTCGGGAGCTACCGGGGAGCTGTTTTTT. The encoded protein is CASSLDFSGATGELFF.

The V and J genes are TRBV28 and TRBJ1-5, with TRBD1 matching over 7 bases. The germline V gene encodes CDR1 MDHEN and CDR2 SYDVKM. The CDR3 contains 16 residues. V gave up 1 base and J gave up 4 bases; unmatched junction bases: 7. CDR3 amino acids: CASSLSAGGYNQPQHF. In DNA, the CDR3 is TGTGCCAGCAGTTTATCAGCAGGGGGATATAATCAGCCCCAGCATTTT. Variable domain in full (rest from reference TRBV28 and TRBJ1-5): DVKVTQSSRYLVKRTGEKVFLECVQDMDHENMFWYRQDPGLGLRLIYFSYDVKMKEKGDIPEGYSVSREKKERFSLILESASTNQTSMYLCASSLSAGGYNQPQHFGDGTRLSIL.

The chain is built from TRBV19 and TRBJ1-1; D is ambiguous. The V end was cut by 3 bases, the J end by 1 base, with 12 bases between. The V gene's germline CDR1 is LNHDA and CDR2 SQIVND (reference sequence). The CDR3 consists of 15 residues. CDR3 coding DNA: TGTGCCAGTAGTATCAACGCGGGCGGGAACACTGAAGCTTTCTTT. As protein: CASSINAGGNTEAFF.

The rearrangement uses TRBV6-5 and TRBJ1-6; D might be TRBD1 (5 bases). The length of the CDR3 is 14 residues. Germline V gene sequence: CDR1 MNHEY, CDR2 SVGAGI. The V end lost 8 bases, the J end lost 13 bases, and 21 bases lay between the germline ends. DNA for the CDR3: TGTGCCAGCGGTCGGGGGGACCGCGCTTTTCCCCTCCACTTT. Encoded protein: CASGRGDRAFPLHF.

The V gene is TRBV9, the J gene TRBJ1-3; no clear D. V lost 4 bases, J lost 3 bases, and 8 bases lay in between. The CDR3 has 13 residues. Germline V lookup: CDR1 SGDLS, CDR2 YYNGEE. The CDR3 is CASSSTNGNTIYF. CDR3 DNA: TGTGCCAGCAGCAGTACAAATGGAAACACCATATATTTT. The entire variable domain, with the rest obtained from reference TRBV9 and TRBJ1-3, is as follows: DSGVTQTPKHLITATGQRVTLRCSPRSGDLSVYWYQQSLDQGLQFLIQYYNGEERAKGNILERFSAQQFPDLHSELNLSSLELGDSALYFCASSSTNGNTIYFGEGSWLTVV.

V is TRBV19 and J is TRBJ1-5; no clear D. V lost 7 bases and J lost 7, with 17 bases in between. CDR1 and CDR2 from the germline V gene are LNHDA and SQIVND (reference sequence). This CDR3 is built from 14 residues. CDR3 region: CASTLRGNGQPQHF. CDR3 coding DNA: TGTGCCAGTACCCTGAGAGGGAATGGGCAGCCCCAGCATTTT.

The chain employs TRBV2 and TRBJ2-3; TRBD2 matches 14 bases. The CDR3 has 16 residues. Germline CDR1 is SNHLY and CDR2 is FYNNEI. The V and J ends lost 8 bases and 1 base, in that order; junction bases with no gene match: 5. The CDR3 DNA sequence: TGTGCCAGCCTACTGGGACTAGCGGGGGGCACAGATACGCAGTATTTT. It codes for CASLLGLAGGTDTQYF.

Regarding this clone: This sample includes further DNA sequences coding for the same CDR3. V usage is TRBV7-9 and J usage is TRBJ1-4; 9 nucleotides align to TRBD1. The CDR3 is 14 amino acids. V shed 3 bases and J 5 bases; nucleotides not matched to a gene: 1. Germline CDR1 is SEHNR and CDR2 is FQNEAQ (reference sequence). Here the CDR3 DNA reads TGTGCCAGCAGCTTCGGGACAGGGAATGAAAAACTGTTTTTT. The encoded protein is CASSFGTGNEKLFF.

The chain carries TRBV18 and TRBJ2-7, with D possibly TRBD1 on 5 matching bases. Germline CDR1 reads KGHSH; CDR2 reads LQKENI. V lost 3 bases and J lost 1, with 10 bases in between. The CDR3 loop spans 14 amino acids. CDR3 DNA sequence: TGTGCCAGCTCACCGTGGGGCAGATCCTACGAGCAGTACGTC. This codes for CASSPWGRSYEQYV.

The CDR3 DNA sequence: TGTGCCAGCACGGAGCAGGGGATTCAAGAAAAACTGTTTTTT. It translates to CASTEQGIQEKLFF. This sequence joins TRBV2 and TRBJ1-4; D is possibly TRBD1 (6 bases). Germline CDR1 and CDR2: SNHLY and FYNNEI. The CDR3 totals 14 residues. Trimming took off 7 bases at V and 8 bases at J, with 17 bases between the two ends.